This passage covers 30 T cell receptor beta chains from one sample sequenced in a study of read filtering for tumor transcriptome and immune sequencing. Molecular barcoded adaptors covering alpha/delta and beta/gamma chains were used on approximately 440 ng RNA. TCRdb independently ran MiXCR on the reads; one entry per CDR3 protein. The repertoire consists of around 41,000 distinct CDR3 sequences, with 11% to 15% occurring once and the leading ten covering less than 20%. Material for sequencing was a population of CD138-negative cells sorted from bone marrow. The origin of the receptors is a donor aged 40 or older with multiple myeloma.

This clonotype was detected many times. The CDR3 sequence: CASSVDDRGYEQYF. CDR3 nucleotide sequence: TGTGCCAGCAGCGTAGATGACAGGGGGTACGAGCAGTACTTC. The J gene is TRBJ2-7, the V gene TRBV9, with 9 bases that match TRBD1. The CDR3 has 14 residues. Germline lookup yields CDR1 SGDLS and CDR2 YYNGEE. The junction had 2 bases not matched to a gene; V was cut back by 0 bases and J by 4 bases.

Ten or more counts support this clonotype. The CDR3 coding sequence is TGTGCCAGCAGCCCCGTCCAGGGCCCCGGAAACACCATATATTTT. This codes for CASSPVQGPGNTIYF. The chain combines TRBV7-2 with TRBJ1-3; possibly TRBD1 for D (5 bases). The germline gives CDR1 SGHTA, CDR2 FQGNSA. V lost 5 bases and J 4 bases, leaving 15 bases between the germline ends. The CDR3 consists of 15 residues. Full variable domain (missing parts from reference TRBV7-2 and TRBJ1-3): GAGVSQSPSNKVTEKGKDVELRCDPISGHTALYWYRQSLGQGLEFLIYFQGNSAPDKSGLPSDRFSAERTGGSVSTLTIQRTQQEDSAVYLCASSPVQGPGNTIYFGEGSWLTVV.

Details on this clonotype: A far larger clone differs by one base, so this is likely a read error. This sequence joins TRBV29-1 and TRBJ1-6, with TRBD1 matching 8 bases. The J call may not be correct, given that the DNA end is closer to TRBJ1-1. There are 13 residues in the CDR3. CDR1 is SQVTM, CDR2 ANQGSEA, per germline. The CDR3 protein is CSVAGGLSTKAFF. As DNA, the CDR3 is TGCAGCGTCGCAGGGGGCTTGAGCACTAAAGCTTTCTTT.

This clonotype was detected ten times or more. Given a much more abundant clone one base away, this may be a read error. The chain is built from TRBV12-3 or TRBV12-4 and TRBJ2-1, with 12 bases lining up with TRBD2. The CDR3 consists of 15 residues. The CDR3 region is CASSPLAGGYNGQFF. DNA for the CDR3: TGTGCCAGCAGCCCCCTAGCGGGGGGGTACAATGGGCAGTTCTTC.

This clonotype was observed at least ten times. The chain joins TRBV7-2 to TRBJ1-5; D is possibly TRBD1 (6 bases). CDR1 and CDR2 from the germline V gene are SGHTA and FQGNSA. Trimming removed 5 bases from V and 9 bases from J, with 17 bases in between. The CDR3 is 14 residues long. CDR3 sequence: CASSLGGPYTPQHF. The DNA for the CDR3 is TGTGCCAGCAGCCTCGGGGGGCCCTATACGCCCCAGCATTTT.

As regards this clonotype: Being one base from a much bigger clone, this may be a read error. The chain uses TRBV6-5 and TRBJ1-1; D is ambiguous. The germline V and J ends were trimmed by 6 bases and 7 bases, with 15 bases remaining between them. Germline V gene sequence: CDR1 MNHEY, CDR2 SVGAGI. This CDR3 is built from 13 residues. The CDR3, as DNA: TGTGCCAGCAGGTGGGTGGTATCCGATGAAGCTTTCTTT. Translated: CASRWVVSDEAFF.

The table lists this clonotype with a few counts. A read error is likely here: a far larger clone is one base away. The chain carries TRBV6-5 and TRBJ2-1, with D possibly matching TRBD2 (6 bases). The V end was cut by 2 bases, the J end by 9 bases, with 11 bases between. In germline, CDR1 is MNHEY, CDR2 SVGAGI. This CDR3 is 13 amino acids long. CDR3 in DNA: TGTGCCAGCAGTTACCTAGGGCGGGGTGAGCAGTTCTTC. Translating it yields CASSYLGRGEQFF.

The chain recombines TRBV2 with TRBJ2-3, with 13 bases aligning to TRBD2. CDR1 SNHLY and CDR2 FYNNEI come from the germline V gene. This CDR3 is built from 15 residues. The trim removed 6 bases at V and 7 bases at J, leaving 7 bases unmatched. Written as DNA, the CDR3 is TGTGCCAGCAGCCAGGGACTAGCGGGGCTGAATACGCAGTATTTT. It yields the protein CASSQGLAGLNTQYF.

Many counts were recorded for this clonotype. This rearrangement joins TRBV20-1 to TRBJ1-1; D uncertain. Trimming took 0 bases from V and 1 from J, leaving 9 bases between them. CDR1 DFQATT and CDR2 SNEGSKA come from the germline V gene (reference sequence). There are 14 residues in the CDR3. The CDR3 region is CSARDGPENTEAFF. The CDR3, as DNA: TGCAGTGCTAGAGATGGACCGGAGAACACTGAAGCTTTCTTT.

This clonotype was detected only a few times. A much larger clone differs by one base, so this may be a read error. V is TRBV6-2 or TRBV6-3 and J is TRBJ2-6; no firm D call. V lost 6 bases and J lost 0, with 6 bases in between. Germline CDR1 reads MNHEY; CDR2 reads SVGEGT. This CDR3 has 14 residues. The CDR3 region is CASRFRSGANVLTF. In nucleotides, the CDR3 is TGTGCCAGCAGATTCCGCTCTGGGGCCAACGTCCTGACTTTC.

Concerning this clonotype: A read error is likely here: a far larger clone is one base away. The chain combines TRBV11-2 with TRBJ1-2; D unresolved. The germline V gene encodes CDR1 SGHAT and CDR2 FQNNGV. The CDR3 contains 16 residues. V lost 3 bases to trimming and J lost 1 base, with 15 bases between them. CDR3 bases: TGTGCCAGCAGCTTTTGGGAGGTTGGAGTTAACTATGGCTACACCTTC. Protein product: CASSFWEVGVNYGYTF.

In this sample, this clonotype turned up a few times. Just one base apart from a much larger clone, this may be a read error. The chain links TRBV2 to TRBJ2-2; tentatively, D is TRBD2 (6 bases). This CDR3 comprises 14 residues. CDR1 is SNHLY, CDR2 FYNNEI, per germline. The CDR3 spells CASSESLAGGEPFF. The DNA of the CDR3 is TGTGCCAGCAGTGAAAGCCTAGCTGGCGGGGAGCCGTTTTTT.

This clonotype was observed a few times. This chain links TRBV20-1 with TRBJ2-7; possible D gene TRBD2, 6 bases. The CDR3 totals 16 residues. Deletions cut 3 bases from V and 5 bases from J, with 23 bases between. In germline, CDR1 is DFQATT, CDR2 SNEGSKA (reference sequence). CDR3 nucleotide sequence: TGCAGTGCTAGCCCTATTACCGGGAGAGGGAGCAACGAGCAGTACTTC. This encodes CSASPITGRGSNEQYF.

This clonotype was detected once. The chain combines TRBV28 with TRBJ2-7, with D hard to call. Germline V gives CDR1 MDHEN, CDR2 SYDVKM. The length of the CDR3 is 13 residues. The germline V and J ends were trimmed by 9 bases and 0 bases, with 12 bases remaining between them. The CDR3 reads CASLRSSSYEQYF. Here the CDR3 DNA reads TGTGCCAGTCTTCGCAGCTCCTCCTACGAGCAGTACTTC.

In this sample, this clonotype turned up a few times. The chain recombines TRBV19 with TRBJ2-5; D remains ambiguous. This CDR3 has 14 amino acids. Germline V lookup: CDR1 LNHDA, CDR2 SQIVND (reference sequence). The V end was cut by 3 bases, the J end by 0 bases, with 8 bases between. This chain's CDR3 is CASSMESDQETQYF. Here the CDR3 DNA reads TGTGCCAGTAGTATGGAGTCAGACCAAGAGACCCAGTACTTC.

This clonotype was seen many times. The chain joins TRBV6-2 or TRBV6-3 to TRBJ2-1; D not certain. V lost 0 bases to trimming and J lost 1 base, with 7 bases between them. The CDR3 contains 15 residues. Germline values: CDR1 MNHEY, CDR2 SVGEGT. The CDR3 loop is CASSYSTGSYNEQFF. The CDR3 nucleotides are TGTGCCAGCAGTTACTCGACCGGATCCTACAATGAGCAGTTCTTC.

For this clonotype: At one end the junction does not follow the germline gene, possibly because of a read error. This chain links TRBV2 with TRBJ2-1; D is ambiguous. The germline CDR1 and CDR2 sequences are SNHLY and FYNNEI. There are 12 residues in the CDR3. CDR3 region: CASSEELDEQLF. Here the CDR3 DNA reads TGTGCCAGCAGTGAAGAACTGGATGAGCAGCTCTTC.

Concerning this clonotype itself: With a far larger clone one base away, a read error is the likely cause. The chain joins TRBV6-5 to TRBJ2-1, with 10 bases lining up with TRBD1. The CDR3 is 14 residues long. Germline values: CDR1 MNHEY, CDR2 SVGAGI. CDR3 in amino acids: CVTMGTGDINEQFF. CDR3 sequence (DNA): TGTGTCACCATGGGGACAGGGGATATTAATGAGCAGTTCTTC.

CDR3: CSVDLGRSMVTQYF. The CDR3, as DNA: TGCAGCGTTGATCTGGGCAGGTCCATGGTGACCCAGTACTTC. The chain employs TRBV29-1 and TRBJ2-5; D gene ambiguous. The germline V gene has CDR1 SQVTM and CDR2 ANQGSEA. The CDR3 covers 14 residues. The V end was cut by 3 bases, the J end by 7 bases, with 18 bases between.

The sample holds a few counts of this clonotype. The chain recombines TRBV4-3 with TRBJ1-1; 9 positions match TRBD1. With V trimmed by 3 bases and J by 6 bases, 11 bases remained unmatched. CDR1 LGHNA and CDR2 YSLEER come from the germline V gene. The CDR3 sequence is 16 residues long. The CDR3 spells CASSQAQQGASPEAFF. In DNA, the CDR3 is TGCGCCAGCAGCCAGGCGCAACAGGGGGCGAGCCCTGAAGCTTTCTTT.

Here the CDR3 reads CSETNLNIQYF. DNA of the CDR3: TGCAGTGAGACTAACCTAAACATTCAGTACTTC. This chain connects TRBV20-1 to TRBJ2-4; maybe TRBD2 (5 bases). This CDR3 spans 11 amino acids. Germline CDR1 reads DFQATT; CDR2 reads SNEGSKA (reference sequence). The V gene lost 7 bases and the J gene lost 6 bases, with 10 bases spanning the gap.

This clonotype was seen many times. This chain uses TRBV29-1 with TRBJ1-5, with D unclear. Germline V gives CDR1 SQVTM, CDR2 ANQGSEA. V shed 4 bases and J shed 6 bases, with 13 bases lying between them. The CDR3 consists of 13 residues. The CDR3 sequence: CSVVGGLGQPQHF. The CDR3 bases are TGCAGCGTTGTGGGAGGGTTGGGTCAGCCCCAGCATTTT.

Within the sample, this clonotype is medium-sized. The V gene is TRBV28, the J gene TRBJ2-1; 11 bases are a match to TRBD2. The germline gives CDR1 MDHEN, CDR2 SYDVKM. The V segment lost 4 bases and the J segment 6 bases; nucleotides outside the gene matches: 2. The CDR3 has 14 residues. The CDR3 reads CASSSSGGPNEQFF. CDR3 nucleotide sequence: TGTGCCAGCAGTTCTAGCGGGGGGCCCAATGAGCAGTTCTTC.

This clonotype was found many times. The V and J genes are TRBV11-3 and TRBJ2-2; 9 nucleotides align to TRBD2. In germline, CDR1 is SGHNT, CDR2 YENEEA. CDR3 size: 15 residues. Trimming took 4 bases from V and 10 from J; bases not matched to a gene: 10. CDR3 protein: CASSSRSGGSAELFF. CDR3 sequence (DNA): TGTGCCAGCAGCTCACGTAGCGGGGGCTCTGCGGAGCTGTTTTTT. Complete variable domain (other parts from reference TRBV11-3 and TRBJ2-2): EAGVVQSPRYKIIEKKQPVAFWCNPISGHNTLYWYLQNLGQGPELLIRYENEEAVDDSQLPKDRFSAERLKGVDSTLKIQPAELGDSAVYLCASSSRSGGSAELFFGEGSRLTVL.

This clonotype has a count of ten or more. The chain carries TRBV5-1 and TRBJ2-1; 7 bases map to TRBD2. Germline V CDR1 and CDR2: SGHRS, YFSETQ. The CDR3 has 14 amino acids. Trimming cost V 6 bases and J 7 bases; bases outside gene matches: 10. The CDR3 DNA sequence: TGCGCCAGCAATAAGGGGACTATTGTGAATGAGCAGTTCTTC. Translation: CASNKGTIVNEQFF.

This clonotype was seen many times. The rearrangement links TRBV7-9 to TRBJ1-2; D ambiguous. Germline V gene sequence: CDR1 SEHNR, CDR2 FQNEAQ (reference sequence). This CDR3 contains 13 residues. V was shortened by 1 base and J by 4 bases, with 7 bases between the two germline ends. The CDR3 loop is CASSLGPVYGYTF. CDR3 in DNA: TGTGCCAGCAGCTTAGGTCCAGTCTATGGCTACACCTTC.

This clonotype appeared many times. The gene calls are TRBV11-2 and TRBJ2-2; the D is unclear. Germline V gene sequence: CDR1 SGHAT, CDR2 FQNNGV. Trimming pared 3 bases from V and 0 bases from J, leaving 11 bases between. The CDR3 has 16 residues. The CDR3 region is CASSFSGRTNTGELFF. The DNA of the CDR3 is TGTGCCAGCAGCTTCTCGGGCAGAACGAACACCGGGGAGCTGTTTTTT.

This clonotype showed up many times. The CDR3 bases are TGTGCCAGTGGGGATATCAATCAGCCCCAGCATTTT. This sequence encodes CASGDINQPQHF. The rearrangement joins TRBV19 to TRBJ1-5, with D hard to call. The ends were cut back, 8 bases at V and 3 bases at J, with 8 bases in the middle. This CDR3 has 12 residues. Germline V gene data show CDR1 as LNHDA and CDR2 as SQIVND (reference sequence).

As regards this clonotype: This may be a read error: a much more frequent sequence differs by one nucleotide. The chain links TRBV7-9 to TRBJ1-4; 7 positions match TRBD1. Germline V gene sequence: CDR1 SEHNR, CDR2 FQNEAQ (reference sequence). J was trimmed by 6 bases and V by 5 bases; bases with no gene match: 9. The CDR3 covers 15 residues. This CDR3 is CASSPWDRGDEKLFF. The CDR3 DNA is TGTGCCAGCAGCCCATGGGACAGAGGGGATGAAAAACTGTTTTTT.

This clonotype turned up a few times. A much bigger clone sits one base away, suggesting this may be a read error. The CDR3 reads CSSSVAGPDGTEAFF. CDR3 coding DNA: TGCTCCAGCAGCGTCGCCGGGCCCGACGGAACTGAAGCTTTCTTT. The chain carries TRBV5-1 and TRBJ1-1; D uncertain. The CDR3 contains 15 residues. CDR1 and CDR2 from the germline V gene are SGHRS and YFSETQ.